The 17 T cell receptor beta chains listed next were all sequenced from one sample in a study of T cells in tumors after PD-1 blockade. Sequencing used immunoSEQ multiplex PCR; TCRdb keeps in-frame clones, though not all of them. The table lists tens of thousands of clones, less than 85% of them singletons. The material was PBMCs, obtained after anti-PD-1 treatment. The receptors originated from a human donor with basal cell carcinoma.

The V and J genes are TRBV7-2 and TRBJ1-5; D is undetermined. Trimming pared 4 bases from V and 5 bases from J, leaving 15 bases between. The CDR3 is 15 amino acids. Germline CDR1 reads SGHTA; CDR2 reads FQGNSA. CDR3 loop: CASSSVRGRDQPQHF. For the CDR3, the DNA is TGTGCCAGCAGCTCAGTAAGAGGGAGGGATCAGCCCCAGCATTTT. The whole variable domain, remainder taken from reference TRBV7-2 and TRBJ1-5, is GAGVSQSPSNKVTEKGKDVELRCDPISGHTALYWYRQSLGQGLEFLIYFQGNSAPDKSGLPSDRFSAERTGGSVSTLTIQRTQQEDSAVYLCASSSVRGRDQPQHFGDGTRLSIL.

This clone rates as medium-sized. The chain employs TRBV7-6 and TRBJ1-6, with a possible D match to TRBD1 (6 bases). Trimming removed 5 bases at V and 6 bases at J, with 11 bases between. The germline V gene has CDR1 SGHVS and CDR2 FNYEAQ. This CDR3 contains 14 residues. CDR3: CASSPGHGNSPLHF. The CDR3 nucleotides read TGTGCCAGCAGCCCGGGACACGGTAATTCACCCCTCCACTTT.

For the CDR3, the DNA is TGTGCCAGCAGCTACAGGATGAACACTGAAGCTTTCTTT. Protein: CASSYRMNTEAFF. The genes are TRBV7-2 and TRBJ1-1; a possible D gene is TRBD1 (5 bases). V dropped 4 bases and J dropped 0 bases, with 6 bases sitting between them. The CDR3 consists of 13 residues. Germline CDR1 SGHTA, CDR2 FQGNSA.

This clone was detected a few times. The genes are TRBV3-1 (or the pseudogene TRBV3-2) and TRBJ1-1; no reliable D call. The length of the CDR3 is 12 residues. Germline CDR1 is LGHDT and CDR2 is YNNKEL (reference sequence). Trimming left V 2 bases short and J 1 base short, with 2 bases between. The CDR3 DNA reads TGTGCCAGCAGCCAAAGGAACACTGAAGCTTTCTTT. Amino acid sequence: CASSQRNTEAFF.

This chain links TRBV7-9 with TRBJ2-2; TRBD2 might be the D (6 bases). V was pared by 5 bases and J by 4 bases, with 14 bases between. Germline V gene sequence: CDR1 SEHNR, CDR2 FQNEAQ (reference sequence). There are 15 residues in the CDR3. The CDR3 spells CASSPRDGGTGELFF. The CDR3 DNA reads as TGTGCCAGCAGCCCCCGGGACGGGGGCACCGGGGAGCTGTTTTTT.

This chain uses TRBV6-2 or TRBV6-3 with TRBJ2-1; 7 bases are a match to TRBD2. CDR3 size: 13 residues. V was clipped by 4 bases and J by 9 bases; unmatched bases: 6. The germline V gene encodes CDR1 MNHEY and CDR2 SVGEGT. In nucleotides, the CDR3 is TGTGCCAGCAGTTTTATCGGGGGGAGTGAGCAGTTCTTC. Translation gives CASSFIGGSEQFF.

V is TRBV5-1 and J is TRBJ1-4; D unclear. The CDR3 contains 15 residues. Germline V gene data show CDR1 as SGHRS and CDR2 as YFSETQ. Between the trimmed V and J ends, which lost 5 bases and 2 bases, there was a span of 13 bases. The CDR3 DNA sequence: TGCGCCAGCAGTGAGGCGGACGGGACTAATGAAAAACTGTTTTTT. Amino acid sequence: CASSEADGTNEKLFF.

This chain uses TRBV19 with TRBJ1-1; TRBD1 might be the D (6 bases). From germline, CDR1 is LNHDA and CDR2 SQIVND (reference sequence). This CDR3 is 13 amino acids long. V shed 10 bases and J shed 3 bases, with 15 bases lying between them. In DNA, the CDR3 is TGTGCCACCTTCGCGGGGGGCGACACTGAAGCTTTCTTT. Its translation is CATFAGGDTEAFF.

The CDR3 region is CASSRPPLANEQFF. Here the CDR3 DNA reads TGTGCCAGCTCACGGCCCCCACTAGCGAATGAGCAGTTCTTC. The genes are TRBV18 and TRBJ2-1; 7 bases are a match to TRBD2. Germline lookup yields CDR1 KGHSH and CDR2 LQKENI. Unmatched junction bases numbered 7, after V lost 4 bases and J lost 7 bases. The CDR3 runs 14 residues.

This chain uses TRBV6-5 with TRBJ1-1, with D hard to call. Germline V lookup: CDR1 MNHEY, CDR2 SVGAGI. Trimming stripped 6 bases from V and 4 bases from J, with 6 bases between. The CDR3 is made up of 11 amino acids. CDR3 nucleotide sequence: TGTGCCAGCAGACAGAGCACTGAAGCTTTCTTT. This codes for CASRQSTEAFF.

CDR3 region: CASSQDSRGRRQVPTEQFF. The CDR3 bases are TGTGCCAGCAGCCAAGATAGCCGGGGCCGGCGTCAGGTACCCACCGAGCAGTTCTTC. This chain connects TRBV3-1 (or the pseudogene TRBV3-2) to TRBJ2-1; TRBD1 or TRBD2 may be the D gene (5 bases each). Germline CDR1 and CDR2: LGHDT and YNNKEL (reference sequence). Trimming took 0 bases from V and 10 from J, leaving 28 bases between them. The CDR3 spans 19 residues.

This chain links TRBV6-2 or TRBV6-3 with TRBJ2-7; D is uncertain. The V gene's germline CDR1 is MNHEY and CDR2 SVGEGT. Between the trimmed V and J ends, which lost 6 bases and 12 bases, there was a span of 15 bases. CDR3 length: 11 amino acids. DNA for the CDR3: TGTGCCAGCAGCCGGACCCCCGGACGGTACTTC. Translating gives CASSRTPGRYF.

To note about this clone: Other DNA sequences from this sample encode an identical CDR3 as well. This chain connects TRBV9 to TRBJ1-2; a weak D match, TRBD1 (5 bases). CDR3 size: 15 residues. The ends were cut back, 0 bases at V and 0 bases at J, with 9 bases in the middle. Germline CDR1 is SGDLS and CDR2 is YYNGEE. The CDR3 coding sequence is TGTGCCAGCAGCGTAGAGCAGGGTTCTAACTATGGCTACACCTTC. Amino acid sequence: CASSVEQGSNYGYTF.

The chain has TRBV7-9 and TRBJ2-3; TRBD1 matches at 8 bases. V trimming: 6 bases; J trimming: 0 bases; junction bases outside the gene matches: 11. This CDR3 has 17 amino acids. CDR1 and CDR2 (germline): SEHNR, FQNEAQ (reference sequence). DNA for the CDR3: TGTGCCAGCAGACGACAGGGGTGGGGTTCTAGCACAGATACGCAGTATTTT. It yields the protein CASRRQGWGSSTDTQYF.

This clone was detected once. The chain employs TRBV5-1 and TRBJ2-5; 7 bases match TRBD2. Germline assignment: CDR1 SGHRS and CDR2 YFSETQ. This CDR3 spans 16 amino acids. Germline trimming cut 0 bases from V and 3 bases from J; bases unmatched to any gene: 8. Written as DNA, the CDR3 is TGCGCCAGCAGCTTGGGTGACGGGGGGAAGAAAGAGACCCAGTACTTC. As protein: CASSLGDGGKKETQYF.

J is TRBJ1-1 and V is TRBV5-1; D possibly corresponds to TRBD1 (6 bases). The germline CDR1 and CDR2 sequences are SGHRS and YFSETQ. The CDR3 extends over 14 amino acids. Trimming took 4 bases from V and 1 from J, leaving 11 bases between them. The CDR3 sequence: CASSGGQANTEAFF. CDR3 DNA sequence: TGCGCCAGCAGCGGGGGCCAGGCGAACACTGAAGCTTTCTTT.

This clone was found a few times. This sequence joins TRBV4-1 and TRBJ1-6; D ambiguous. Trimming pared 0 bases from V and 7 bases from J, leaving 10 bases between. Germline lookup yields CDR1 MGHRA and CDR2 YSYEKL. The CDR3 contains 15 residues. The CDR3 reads CASSQDHTRNSPLHF. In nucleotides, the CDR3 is TGCGCCAGCAGCCAAGATCACACTCGAAATTCACCCCTCCACTTT.